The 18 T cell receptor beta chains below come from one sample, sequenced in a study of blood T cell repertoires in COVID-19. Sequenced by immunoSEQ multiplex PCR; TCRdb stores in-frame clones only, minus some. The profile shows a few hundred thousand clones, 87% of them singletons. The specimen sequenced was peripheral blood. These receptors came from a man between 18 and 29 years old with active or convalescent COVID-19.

Here the CDR3 DNA reads TGTGCCAGCAGCTTAGTTTTCTATGAGCAGTTCTTC. Translation gives CASSLVFYEQFF. V usage is TRBV7-6 and J usage is TRBJ2-1; D call uncertain. This CDR3 is built from 12 residues. The germline V gene has CDR1 SGHVS and CDR2 FNYEAQ. V lost 1 base and J lost 8, with 6 bases in between.

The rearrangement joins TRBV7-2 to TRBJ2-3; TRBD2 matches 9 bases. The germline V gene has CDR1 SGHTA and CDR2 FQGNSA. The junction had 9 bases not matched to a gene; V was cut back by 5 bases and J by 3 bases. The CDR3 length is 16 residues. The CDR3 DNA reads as TGTGCCAGCAGCAAAAGCGGGGGGCTTTGGACAGATACGCAGTATTTT. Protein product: CASSKSGGLWTDTQYF.

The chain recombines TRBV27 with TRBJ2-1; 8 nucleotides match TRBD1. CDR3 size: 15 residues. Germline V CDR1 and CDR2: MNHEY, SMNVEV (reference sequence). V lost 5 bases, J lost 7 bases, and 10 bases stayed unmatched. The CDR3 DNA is TGTGCCAGCAGTCCCCGGACAGGGTTAAAAAATGAGCAGTTCTTC. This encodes CASSPRTGLKNEQFF.

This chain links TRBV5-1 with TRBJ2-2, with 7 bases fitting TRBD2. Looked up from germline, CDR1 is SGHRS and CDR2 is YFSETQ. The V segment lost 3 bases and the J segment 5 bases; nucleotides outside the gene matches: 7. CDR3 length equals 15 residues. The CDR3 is CASSSPSGKTGELFF. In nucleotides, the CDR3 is TGCGCCAGCAGCTCACCTAGCGGTAAAACCGGGGAGCTGTTTTTT.

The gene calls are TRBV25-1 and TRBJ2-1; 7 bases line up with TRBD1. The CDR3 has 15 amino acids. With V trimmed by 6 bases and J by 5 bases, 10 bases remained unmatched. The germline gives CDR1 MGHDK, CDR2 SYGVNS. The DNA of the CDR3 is TGTGCCAGCAGCGGACGCAGGGGGTTAGACAATGAGCAGTTCTTC. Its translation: CASSGRRGLDNEQFF.

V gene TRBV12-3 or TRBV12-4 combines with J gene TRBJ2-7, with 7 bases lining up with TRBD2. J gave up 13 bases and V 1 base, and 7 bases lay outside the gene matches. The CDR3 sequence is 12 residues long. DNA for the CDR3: TGTGCCAGCAGTTTAGAGGTTAGCGGGCCCTACTTC. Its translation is CASSLEVSGPYF.

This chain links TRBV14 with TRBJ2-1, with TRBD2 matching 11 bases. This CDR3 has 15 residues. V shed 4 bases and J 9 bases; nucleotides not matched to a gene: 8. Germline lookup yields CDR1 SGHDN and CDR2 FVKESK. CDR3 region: CASSRLLAGEGEQFF. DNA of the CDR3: TGTGCCAGCAGCCGATTACTAGCGGGGGAGGGTGAGCAGTTCTTC.

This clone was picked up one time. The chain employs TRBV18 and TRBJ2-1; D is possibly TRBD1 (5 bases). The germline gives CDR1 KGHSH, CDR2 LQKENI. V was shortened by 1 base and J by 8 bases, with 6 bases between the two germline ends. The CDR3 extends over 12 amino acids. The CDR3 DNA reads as TGTGCCAGCTCACCACAGGGGCATGAGCAGTTCTTC. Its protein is CASSPQGHEQFF. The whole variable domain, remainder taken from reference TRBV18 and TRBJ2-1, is NAGVMQNPRHLVRRRGQEARLRCSPMKGHSHVYWYRQLPEEGLKFMVYLQKENIIDESGMPKERFSAEFPKEGPSILRIQQVVRGDSAAYFCASSPQGHEQFFGPGTRLTVL.

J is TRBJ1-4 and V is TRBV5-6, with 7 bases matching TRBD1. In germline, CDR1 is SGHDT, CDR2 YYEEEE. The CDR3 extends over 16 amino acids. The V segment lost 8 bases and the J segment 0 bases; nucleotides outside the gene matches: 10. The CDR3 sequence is CASNQQGTATNEKLFF. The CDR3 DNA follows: TGTGCCAGTAATCAACAGGGGACCGCAACTAATGAAAAACTGTTTTTT. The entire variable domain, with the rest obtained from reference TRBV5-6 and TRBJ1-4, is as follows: DAGVTQSPTHLIKTRGQQVTLRCSPKSGHDTVSWYQQALGQGPQFIFQYYEEEERQRGNFPDRFSGHQFPNYSSELNVNALLLGDSALYLCASNQQGTATNEKLFFGSGTQLSVL.

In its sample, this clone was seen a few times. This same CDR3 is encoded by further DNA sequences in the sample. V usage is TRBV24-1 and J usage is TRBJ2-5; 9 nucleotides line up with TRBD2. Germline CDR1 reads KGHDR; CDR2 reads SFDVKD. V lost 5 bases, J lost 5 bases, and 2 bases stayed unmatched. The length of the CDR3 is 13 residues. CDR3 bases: TGTGCCACCAGTGTTGCGGGAGGGGAGACCCAGTACTTC. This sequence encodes CATSVAGGETQYF.

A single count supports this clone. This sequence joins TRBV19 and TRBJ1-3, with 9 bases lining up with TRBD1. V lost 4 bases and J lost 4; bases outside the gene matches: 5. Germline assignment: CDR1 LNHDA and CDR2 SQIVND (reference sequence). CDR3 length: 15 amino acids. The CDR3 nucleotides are TGTGCCAGTAGTACCAAGGACAGGGGCGGAAACACCATATATTTT. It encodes CASSTKDRGGNTIYF.

The CDR3 DNA sequence: TGTGCCACCAGCAGAGCCCCCCTGGACAGGGGCGAGGGCTACACCTTC. As protein: CATSRAPLDRGEGYTF. This sequence joins TRBV15 and TRBJ1-2, with 9 bases matching TRBD1. V lost 1 base and J lost 8; bases outside the gene matches: 11. The CDR3 has 16 amino acids. Germline V lookup: CDR1 LNHNV, CDR2 YYDKDF (reference sequence).

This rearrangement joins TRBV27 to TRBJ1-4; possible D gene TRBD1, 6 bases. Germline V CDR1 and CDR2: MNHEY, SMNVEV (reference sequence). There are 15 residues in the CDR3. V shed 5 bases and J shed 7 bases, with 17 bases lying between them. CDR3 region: CASSKSQGIGEKLFF. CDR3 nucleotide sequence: TGTGCCAGCAGTAAATCTCAGGGGATCGGTGAAAAACTGTTTTTT.

In nucleotides, the CDR3 is TGTGCCAGCAGCCAAGAAATGACAGACCGCTCCTACGAGCAGTACTTC. Translation gives CASSQEMTDRSYEQYF. The chain recombines TRBV3-1 (or the pseudogene TRBV3-2) with TRBJ2-7, with a tentative D call TRBD1 (5 bases). V was cut by 0 bases and J by 0 bases, with 12 bases left in between. CDR3 length: 16 residues. Germline CDR1 reads LGHDT; CDR2 reads YNNKEL (reference sequence).

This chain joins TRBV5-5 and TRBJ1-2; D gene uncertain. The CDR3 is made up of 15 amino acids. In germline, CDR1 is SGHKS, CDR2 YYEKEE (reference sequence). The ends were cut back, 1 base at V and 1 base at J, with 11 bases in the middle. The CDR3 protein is CASSLIRGFNYGYTF. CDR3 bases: TGTGCCAGCAGCTTGATTCGGGGATTTAACTATGGCTACACCTTC.

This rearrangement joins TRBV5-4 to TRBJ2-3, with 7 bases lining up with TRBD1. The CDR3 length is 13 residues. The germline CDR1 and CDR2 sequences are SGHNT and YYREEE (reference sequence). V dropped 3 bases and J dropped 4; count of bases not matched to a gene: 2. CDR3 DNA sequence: TGTGCCAGCAGCTCTCAGGGGGCAGATACGCAGTATTTT. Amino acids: CASSSQGADTQYF.

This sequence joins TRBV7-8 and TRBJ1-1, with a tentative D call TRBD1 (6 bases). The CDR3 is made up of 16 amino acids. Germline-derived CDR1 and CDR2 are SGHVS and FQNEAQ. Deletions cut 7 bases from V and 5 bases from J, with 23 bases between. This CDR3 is CASNTYLGGLGTEAFF. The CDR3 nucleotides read TGTGCCAGCAACACCTACCTGGGGGGGCTTGGAACTGAAGCTTTCTTT.

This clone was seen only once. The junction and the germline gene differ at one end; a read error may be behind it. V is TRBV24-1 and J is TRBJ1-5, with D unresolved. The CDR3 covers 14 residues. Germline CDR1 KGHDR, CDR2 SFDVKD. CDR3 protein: CATSGPTSIQPQHF. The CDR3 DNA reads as TGTGCCACCAGTGGGCCGACTAGCATTCAGCCCCAGCATTTT.